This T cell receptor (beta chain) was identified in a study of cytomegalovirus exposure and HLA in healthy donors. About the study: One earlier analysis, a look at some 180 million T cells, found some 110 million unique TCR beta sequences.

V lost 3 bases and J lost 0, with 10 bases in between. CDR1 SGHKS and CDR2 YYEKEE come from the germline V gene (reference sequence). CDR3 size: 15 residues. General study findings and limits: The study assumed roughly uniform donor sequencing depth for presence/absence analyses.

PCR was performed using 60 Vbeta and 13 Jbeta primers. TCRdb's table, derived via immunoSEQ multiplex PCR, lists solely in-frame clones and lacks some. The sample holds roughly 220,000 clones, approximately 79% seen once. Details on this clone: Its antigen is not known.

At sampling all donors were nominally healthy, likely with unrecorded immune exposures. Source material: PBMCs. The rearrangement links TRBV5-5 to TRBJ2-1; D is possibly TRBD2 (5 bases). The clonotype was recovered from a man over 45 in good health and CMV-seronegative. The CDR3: CASSWQDFSYNEQFF. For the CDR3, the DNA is TGTGCCAGCAGCTGGCAGGACTTCTCCTACAATGAGCAGTTCTTC.